The clone carrying this T cell receptor (beta chain) was seen only a few times. In TCRdb, the 5' RACE reads were re-called with MiXCR into one record per CDR3 protein. Of 540,000 or so distinct CDR3 sequences in the sample, about 20% were seen once. The data are from a study of T-cell memory formation after mild COVID-19. The ends were cut back, 1 base at V and 7 bases at J, with 8 bases in the middle. Germline assignment: CDR1 MGHRA and CDR2 YSYEKL. The length of the CDR3 is 13 residues. Source material: PBMCs or a T cell subset sorted from them (not recorded which). The sequence derives from an adult woman who had mild COVID-19 (a few samples of this study predate the infection). Cell type and time point are not known. This chain links TRBV4-1 with TRBJ2-1, with D maybe TRBD1 (5 bases). In DNA, the CDR3 is TGCGCCAGCAGCCAAGGGAAGGGGAATGAGCAGTTCTTC. Amino acids: CASSQGKGNEQFF.